Below, 18 T cell receptor beta chains from the same sample are listed, as sequenced in a study of blood T cell repertoires in COVID-19. Clones were read by immunoSEQ multiplex PCR, and TCRdb kept only the in-frame ones, dropping some. Of 85,000 to 130,000 clones listed, about 89% are singletons. The sequencing sample was made of peripheral blood. All receptors come from a man aged 60 to 75 with acute or convalescent COVID-19.

In DNA, the CDR3 is TGCGCCAGCAGCTTCCAGGCGGGACAGGGAAATGAAAAACTGTTTTTT. This sequence encodes CASSFQAGQGNEKLFF. The chain couples TRBV5-1 to TRBJ1-4; TRBD1 aligns across 9 bases. The CDR3 contains 16 residues. The ends lost 2 bases at V and 5 bases at J; junction bases unmatched: 7. Germline assignment: CDR1 SGHRS and CDR2 YFSETQ.

The chain combines TRBV5-5 with TRBJ1-5; D unresolved. Trimming removed 0 bases from V and 0 bases from J, with 7 bases in between. CDR1 SGHKS and CDR2 YYEKEE come from the germline V gene (reference sequence). The CDR3 contains 15 residues. The CDR3 here is CASSLDSYSNQPQHF. The DNA of the CDR3 is TGTGCCAGCAGCTTGGACAGCTATAGCAATCAGCCCCAGCATTTT.

This rearrangement joins TRBV27 to TRBJ1-4; 7 bases match TRBD1. J was trimmed by 8 bases and V by 6 bases; bases with no gene match: 12. The CDR3 covers 15 residues. Germline CDR1 MNHEY, CDR2 SMNVEV (reference sequence). The DNA of the CDR3 is TGTGCCAGCAGGATCCAGGGGGGAATGAAGGAAAAACTGTTTTTT. Translation gives CASRIQGGMKEKLFF. Together with reference TRBV27 and TRBJ1-4, the CDR3 gives the full variable domain: EAQVTQNPRYLITVTGKKLTVTCSQNMNHEYMSWYRQDPGLGLRQIYYSMNVEVTDKGDVPEGYKVSRKEKRNFPLILESPSPNQTSLYFCASRIQGGMKEKLFFGSGTQLSVL.

The DNA for the CDR3 is TGTGCCAGCAAGGGGGACCCGGGACTAGCGGGGACCACAGATACGCAGTATTTT. It yields the protein CASKGDPGLAGTTDTQYF. V is TRBV7-9 and J is TRBJ2-3; 13 bases align to TRBD2. Trimming removed 7 bases from V and 2 bases from J; junction bases left unmatched: 12. CDR1 and CDR2 (germline): SEHNR, FQNEAQ (reference sequence). The CDR3 consists of 18 residues.

A few counts support this clone. The J gene is TRBJ2-7, the V gene TRBV2, with a possible D match to TRBD1 (6 bases). The CDR3 runs to 16 residues. Trimming stripped 6 bases from V and 10 bases from J, with 28 bases between. Germline V lookup: CDR1 SNHLY, CDR2 FYNNEI. The CDR3 spells CASSDPAAGEEVDQYF. In DNA, the CDR3 is TGTGCCAGCAGCGACCCGGCCGCAGGGGAAGAAGTGGATCAGTACTTC. The variable domain in full, completed from reference TRBV2 and TRBJ2-7, reads EPEVTQTPSHQVTQMGQEVILRCVPISNHLYFYWYRQILGQKVEFLVSFYNNEISEKSEIFDDQFSVERPDGSNFTLKIRSTKLEDSAMYFCASSDPAAGEEVDQYFGPGTRLTVT.

The genes are TRBV6-6 and TRBJ2-1; D perhaps matches TRBD1 (5 bases). The germline V and J ends were trimmed by 6 bases and 0 bases, with 15 bases remaining between them. The CDR3 length is 16 residues. Germline assignment: CDR1 MNHNY and CDR2 SVGAGI (reference sequence). The CDR3 loop is CASSSYRSISYNEQFF. CDR3 DNA: TGTGCCAGCAGCAGCTACAGGTCGATCTCCTACAATGAGCAGTTCTTC.

The genes are TRBV3-1 (or the pseudogene TRBV3-2) and TRBJ1-1, with TRBD1 as a possible D gene (5 bases). Trimming removed 4 bases at V and 4 bases at J, with 19 bases between. CDR1 is LGHDT, CDR2 YNNKEL, per germline (reference sequence). The CDR3 totals 16 residues. CDR3 DNA: TGTGCCAGCAGCCTAGACCTTGGACATCTTGGCACTGAAGCTTTCTTT. It specifies CASSLDLGHLGTEAFF.

The V gene is TRBV5-4, the J gene TRBJ2-5; D gene ambiguous. The V end lost 4 bases, the J end lost 1 base, and 8 bases lay between the germline ends. The CDR3 covers 13 residues. Germline V gives CDR1 SGHNT, CDR2 YYREEE (reference sequence). CDR3 coding DNA: TGTGCCAGCAGCACTCCGAGCCAAGAGACCCAGTACTTC. It yields the protein CASSTPSQETQYF.

The chain combines TRBV18 with TRBJ1-3; possibly TRBD1 for D (5 bases). Trimming cost V 3 bases and J 0 bases, with 18 bases left between them. CDR1 and CDR2 from the germline V gene are KGHSH and LQKENI. The CDR3 extends over 18 amino acids. CDR3 in DNA: TGTGCCAGCTCACCGCCGGGGAGGGGCTCGCGCTCTGGAAACACCATATATTTT. It yields the protein CASSPPGRGSRSGNTIYF.

V and J are TRBV6-1 and TRBJ1-6, with D hard to call. The CDR3 has 13 residues. The ends were cut back, 1 base at V and 9 bases at J, with 7 bases in the middle. CDR1 is MNHNS, CDR2 SASEGT, per germline. CDR3 DNA: TGTGCCAGCAGTGAAGTTGCGGCTTCACCCCTCCACTTT. This gives the protein CASSEVAASPLHF.

This chain joins TRBV2 and TRBJ1-2, with 9 nucleotides matching TRBD1. The CDR3 extends over 13 amino acids. The ends lost 5 bases at V and 8 bases at J; junction bases unmatched: 6. From germline, CDR1 is SNHLY and CDR2 FYNNEI. This CDR3 reads CASSPRTGEGYTF. CDR3 DNA: TGTGCCAGCAGTCCTCGGACAGGGGAGGGCTACACCTTC.

This clone was seen more than once but under ten times. The V gene is TRBV9, the J gene TRBJ2-1; 11 bases line up with TRBD2. J gave up 5 bases and V 2 bases, and 6 bases lay outside the gene matches. This CDR3 region has 16 residues. Looked up from germline, CDR1 is SGDLS and CDR2 is YYNGEE. The CDR3 loop reads CASSVLAGGPNNEQFF. As DNA, the CDR3 is TGTGCCAGCAGCGTCTTAGCGGGAGGGCCGAACAATGAGCAGTTCTTC. Together with reference TRBV9 and TRBJ2-1, the CDR3 gives the full variable domain: DSGVTQTPKHLITATGQRVTLRCSPRSGDLSVYWYQQSLDQGLQFLIQYYNGEERAKGNILERFSAQQFPDLHSELNLSSLELGDSALYFCASSVLAGGPNNEQFFGPGTRLTVL.

V is TRBV3-1 (or the pseudogene TRBV3-2) and J is TRBJ2-1; TRBD2 might be the D (5 bases). The CDR3 runs to 14 residues. Germline values: CDR1 LGHDT, CDR2 YNNKEL (reference sequence). V lost 1 base and J 7 bases, leaving 11 bases between the germline ends. CDR3 nucleotide sequence: TGTGCCAGCAGCCAAGCGGCGGGCGGTAATGAGCAGTTCTTC. This translates into CASSQAAGGNEQFF.

The chain recombines TRBV5-4 with TRBJ1-2; 7 positions match TRBD1. The CDR3 is 15 amino acids. Germline values: CDR1 SGHNT, CDR2 YYREEE (reference sequence). V lost 5 bases, J lost 0 bases, and 7 bases stayed unmatched. The CDR3 spells CASRPGTATNYGYTF. In DNA form, the CDR3 reads TGTGCCAGCAGGCCCGGGACAGCAACTAACTATGGCTACACCTTC.

The chain carries TRBV9 and TRBJ2-5; possibly TRBD1 for D (6 bases). Germline V gene sequence: CDR1 SGDLS, CDR2 YYNGEE. The CDR3 has 14 residues. V was cut by 3 bases and J by 4 bases, with 13 bases left in between. Here the CDR3 reads CASSARGNGETQYF. The CDR3 nucleotides are TGTGCCAGCAGCGCAAGGGGGAATGGAGAGACCCAGTACTTC.

V is TRBV28 and J is TRBJ2-6; 7 nucleotides line up with TRBD1. The junction had 4 bases not matched to a gene; V was cut back by 9 bases and J by 2 bases. Germline assignment: CDR1 MDHEN and CDR2 SYDVKM. CDR3 size: 14 residues. The CDR3 region has the DNA TGTGCCAGTAAAACAGGGGCTGGGGCCAACGTCCTGACTTTC. This gives the protein CASKTGAGANVLTF.

The chain links TRBV7-9 to TRBJ2-7, with D maybe TRBD1 (6 bases). The V and J ends lost 4 bases and 1 base respectively, with 14 bases between them. This CDR3 has 15 amino acids. Germline V gene data show CDR1 as SEHNR and CDR2 as FQNEAQ (reference sequence). CDR3 residues: CASSSFTGLSYEQYV. CDR3 DNA sequence: TGTGCCAGCAGCTCATTTACAGGGTTGTCCTACGAGCAGTACGTC.

This clone is a singleton in its sample. CDR3: CASSLGRPKFSPLHF. The CDR3 nucleotides are TGTGCCAGCAGTTTGGGCCGGCCCAAGTTTTCACCCCTCCACTTT. The chain carries TRBV28 and TRBJ1-6; D gene ambiguous. The germline gives CDR1 MDHEN, CDR2 SYDVKM. The CDR3 is 15 residues long. Trimming cost V 3 bases and J 9 bases, with 15 bases left between them.